The source of this TCR beta chain is a study of graft-versus-host responses after intestinal transplantation. Trimming left V 0 bases short and J 3 bases short, with 18 bases between. The CDR3 spans 17 residues. In germline, CDR1 is SGHRS, CDR2 YFSETQ. To note about this clone: Its cognate antigen is unknown.

Only in-frame clones appear in the TCRdb table, and some are missing; sequencing was by immunoSEQ multiplex PCR. The sample carries approximately 88,000 clones, 75% to 90% recorded once. Sequenced material: unstimulated CD4+ T cells sorted from spleen or lymph node cells, taken before intestinal transplant. The clonotype comes from a human donor who received an intestinal transplant. The V gene is TRBV5-1, the J gene TRBJ2-5; no definite D call. CDR3 protein: CASSLGRGARSEETQYF. The DNA of the CDR3 is TGCGCCAGCAGCTTGGGGCGAGGCGCCCGAAGCGAAGAGACCCAGTACTTC.